This T cell receptor beta chain was documented in a study of blood T cell repertoires in COVID-19. CDR3 size: 15 residues. Germline assignment: CDR1 SGHRS and CDR2 YFSETQ. V gave up 1 base and J gave up 1 base; unmatched junction bases: 2. For recovered donors of Cohort 3, there were two negative PCRs, clearance, or symptom resolution. Assay: immunoSEQ multiplex PCR; the TCRdb copy retains only in-frame clones and omits some. The data show around 280,000 clones, roughly 89% seen once. The chain joins TRBV5-1 to TRBJ2-7; 10 positions match TRBD1. Sequences were obtained from PBMCs or T cells enriched from blood (not recorded which). The clonotype was recovered from a middle-aged woman who had recovered from COVID-19. CDR3 region: CASSLMGQGSYEQYF. In DNA form, the CDR3 reads TGCGCCAGCAGCTTGATGGGACAGGGGTCCTACGAGCAGTACTTC. Using reference TRBV5-1 and TRBJ2-7 for the parts outside the CDR3, the full variable domain is KAGVTQTPRYLIKTRGQQVTLSCSPISGHRSVSWYQQTPGQGLQFLFEYFSETQRNKGNFPGRFSGRQFSNSRSEMNVSTLELGDSALYLCASSLMGQGSYEQYFGPGTRLTVT.